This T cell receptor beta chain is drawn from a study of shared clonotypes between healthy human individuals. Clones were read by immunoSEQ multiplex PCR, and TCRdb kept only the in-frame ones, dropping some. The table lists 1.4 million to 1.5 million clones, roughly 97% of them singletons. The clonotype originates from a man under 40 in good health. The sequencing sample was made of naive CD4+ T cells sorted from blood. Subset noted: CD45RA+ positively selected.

CDR3 in amino acids: CASSQDPSGGRIAKNIQYF. The CDR3 bases are TGCGCCAGCAGCCAAGATCCCTCGGGAGGCAGAATAGCCAAAAACATTCAGTACTTC. The chain links TRBV4-1 to TRBJ2-4, with 7 bases fitting TRBD2. The CDR3 sequence is 19 residues long. CDR1 and CDR2 from the germline V gene are MGHRA and YSYEKL. With 0 bases clipped from V and 0 bases from J, the junction kept 11 bases outside the gene matches.